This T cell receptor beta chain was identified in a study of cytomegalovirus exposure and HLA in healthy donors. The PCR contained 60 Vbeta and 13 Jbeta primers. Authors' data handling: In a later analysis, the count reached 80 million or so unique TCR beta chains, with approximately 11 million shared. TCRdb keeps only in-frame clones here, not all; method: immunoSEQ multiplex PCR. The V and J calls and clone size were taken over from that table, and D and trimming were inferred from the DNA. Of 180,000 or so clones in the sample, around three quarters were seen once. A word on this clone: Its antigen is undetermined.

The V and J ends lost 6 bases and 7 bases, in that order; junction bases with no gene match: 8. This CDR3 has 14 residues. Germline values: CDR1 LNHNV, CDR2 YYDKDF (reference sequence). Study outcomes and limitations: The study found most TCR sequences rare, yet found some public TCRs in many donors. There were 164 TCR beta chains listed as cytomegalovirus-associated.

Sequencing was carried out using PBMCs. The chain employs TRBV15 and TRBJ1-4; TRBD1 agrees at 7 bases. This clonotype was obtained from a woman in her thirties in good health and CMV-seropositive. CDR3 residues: CATRRQGSREKLFF. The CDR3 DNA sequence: TGTGCCACCAGACGACAGGGCTCGCGTGAAAAACTGTTTTTT.